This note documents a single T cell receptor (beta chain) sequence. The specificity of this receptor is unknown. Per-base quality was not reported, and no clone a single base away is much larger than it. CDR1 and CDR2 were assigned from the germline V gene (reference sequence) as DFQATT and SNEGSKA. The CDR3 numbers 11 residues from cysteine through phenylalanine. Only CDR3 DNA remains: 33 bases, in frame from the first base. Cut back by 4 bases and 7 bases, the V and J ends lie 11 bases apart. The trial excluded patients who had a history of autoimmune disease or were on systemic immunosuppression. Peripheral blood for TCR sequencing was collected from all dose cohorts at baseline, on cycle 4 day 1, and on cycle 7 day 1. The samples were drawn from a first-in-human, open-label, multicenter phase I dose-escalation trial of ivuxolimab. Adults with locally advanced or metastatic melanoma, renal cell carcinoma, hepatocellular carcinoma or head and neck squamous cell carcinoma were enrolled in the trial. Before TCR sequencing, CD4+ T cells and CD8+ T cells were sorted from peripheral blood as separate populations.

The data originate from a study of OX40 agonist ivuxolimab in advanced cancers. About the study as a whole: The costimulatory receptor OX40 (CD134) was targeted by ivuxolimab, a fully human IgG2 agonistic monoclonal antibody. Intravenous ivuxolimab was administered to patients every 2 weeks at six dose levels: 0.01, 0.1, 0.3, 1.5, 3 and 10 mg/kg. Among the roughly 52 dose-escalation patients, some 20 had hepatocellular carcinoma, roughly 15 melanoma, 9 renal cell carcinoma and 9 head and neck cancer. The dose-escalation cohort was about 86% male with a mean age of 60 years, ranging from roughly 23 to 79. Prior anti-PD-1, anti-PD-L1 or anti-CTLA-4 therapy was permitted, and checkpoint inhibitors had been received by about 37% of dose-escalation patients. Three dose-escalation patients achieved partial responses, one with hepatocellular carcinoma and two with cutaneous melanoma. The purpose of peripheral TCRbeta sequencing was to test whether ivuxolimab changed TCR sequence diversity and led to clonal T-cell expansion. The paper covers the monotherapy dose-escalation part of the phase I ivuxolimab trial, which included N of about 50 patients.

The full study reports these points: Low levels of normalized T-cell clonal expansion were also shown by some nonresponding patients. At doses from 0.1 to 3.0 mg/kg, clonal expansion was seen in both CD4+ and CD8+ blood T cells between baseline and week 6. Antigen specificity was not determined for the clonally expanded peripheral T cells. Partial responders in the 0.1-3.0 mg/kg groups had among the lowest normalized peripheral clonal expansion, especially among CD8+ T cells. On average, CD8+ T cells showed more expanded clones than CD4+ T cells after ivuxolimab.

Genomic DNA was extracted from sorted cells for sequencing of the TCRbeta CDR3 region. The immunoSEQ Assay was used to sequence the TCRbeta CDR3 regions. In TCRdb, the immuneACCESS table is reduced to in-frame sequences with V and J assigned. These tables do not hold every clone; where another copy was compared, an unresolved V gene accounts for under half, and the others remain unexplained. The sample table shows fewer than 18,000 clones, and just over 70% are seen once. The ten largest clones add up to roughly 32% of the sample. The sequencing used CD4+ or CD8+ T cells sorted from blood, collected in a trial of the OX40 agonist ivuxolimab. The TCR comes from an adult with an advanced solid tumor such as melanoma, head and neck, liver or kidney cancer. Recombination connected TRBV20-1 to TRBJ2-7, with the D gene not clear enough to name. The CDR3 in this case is CSATMAAEQYF. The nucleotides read TGCAGTGCTACAATGGCGGCTGAGCAGTACTTC.